A single sample is the source of the 10 T cell receptor beta chains below, sequenced in a study of T cell clonality in common variable immunodeficiency. The assay was immunoSEQ multiplex PCR, and TCRdb's table has in-frame clones only and misses some. The specimen has roughly 40,000 clones, none found just once. Material: peripheral blood mononuclear cells. These receptors came from a person between 18 and 75 years old in good health.

This clone was recorded at least ten times. The sequence runs out 3 residues before the end of the CDR3; the remainder is reconstructed from the germline J gene. J is TRBJ2-2 and V is TRBV5-1, with a tentative D call TRBD2 (5 bases). Trimming took off 0 bases at V and 4 bases at J, with 10 bases between the two ends. Germline V gives CDR1 SGHRS, CDR2 YFSETQ. There are 15 residues in the CDR3. The CDR3 spells CASSLEGLPTGELFF. CDR3 bases read: TGCGCCAGCAGCTTGGAAGGACTTCCCACCGGGGAG.

This clone has a count of ten or more. Sequencing ends 3 residues short of the CDR3 end; the germline J gene provides the rest. The V gene is TRBV18, the J gene TRBJ2-3, with D tentatively TRBD2 (5 bases). This CDR3 has 16 amino acids. In germline, CDR1 is KGHSH, CDR2 LQKENI. V lost 3 bases and J 0 bases, leaving 13 bases between the germline ends. CDR3 bases read: TGTGCCAGCTCACCGCCGGACTTGGGGAGCACAGATACG. As protein: CASSPPDLGSTDT. The CDR3 as a whole reads CASSPPDLGSTDTQYF.

Ten or more counts support this clone. The CDR3 reads CASSRSGIYEKLFF. Incomplete CDR3 DNA: TGTGCCAGCAGCCGCTCAGGGATCTATGAAAAA. V gene TRBV6-2 or TRBV6-3 combines with J gene TRBJ1-4, with D tentatively TRBD1 (5 bases). Coverage ceases 3 residues before the CDR3 finishes, and the germline J gene fills in the end. The CDR3 runs to 14 residues. V was trimmed by 6 bases and J by 6 bases, leaving 14 bases between them. CDR1 MNHEY and CDR2 SVGEGT come from the germline V gene.

With respect to this clone: The CDR3 goes on 3 residues after the read ends, and that part is filled in from the germline J gene. V and J are TRBV5-1 and TRBJ1-2, with D possibly being TRBD1 (6 bases). The length of the CDR3 is 15 residues. Germline CDR1 reads SGHRS; CDR2 reads YFSETQ. CDR3: CASSPGAPKGGGYTF. The sequenced part of the CDR3 DNA is TGCGCCAGCAGCCCCGGAGCACCTAAGGGGGGGGGC.

The table lists this clone with many counts. Read data end 3 residues before the CDR3 end; the end is taken from the germline J gene. This chain links TRBV5-1 with TRBJ2-2; 8 nucleotides line up with TRBD2. The CDR3 extends over 15 amino acids. The V and J ends lost 0 bases and 4 bases, in that order; junction bases with no gene match: 2. The germline gives CDR1 SGHRS, CDR2 YFSETQ. The CDR3 loop is CASSLALAGTGELFF. The sequenced CDR3 bases are TGCGCCAGCAGCTTGGCCCTAGCGGGCACCGGGGAG.

With regard to this clone: The read ends 3 residues before the CDR3 terminus; that terminus is restored from the germline J gene. The chain combines TRBV7-9 with TRBJ2-7; D not certain. V shed 3 bases and J shed 5 bases, with 5 bases lying between them. CDR3 length: 11 amino acids. The germline gives CDR1 SEHNR, CDR2 FQNEAQ (reference sequence). CDR3 region: CASSLSNEQYF. CDR3 DNA (partial): TGTGCCAGCAGCTTGTCCAACGAG.

At least ten counts were recorded for this clone. With the read ending 3 residues before the CDR3 end, the germline J gene is used to fill in that end. The V call is TRBV20-1, the J call TRBJ1-1; perhaps TRBD1 as D (6 bases). Trimming took off 3 bases at V and 0 bases at J, with 14 bases between the two ends. Germline values: CDR1 DFQATT, CDR2 SNEGSKA (reference sequence). The CDR3 length is 15 residues. The CDR3 is CSASRGGGLNTEAFF. CDR3 DNA, as far as it was read: TGCAGTGCTAGCAGAGGGGGGGGCCTGAACACTGAA.

This clone was detected many times. The CDR3 DNA, read in part, is TGCGCCAGCAGCCAAAACAGGGTGGTTGCCGGGGAG. This codes for CASSQNRVVAGE. The complete CDR3 sequence is CASSQNRVVAGELFF. The chain links TRBV4-1 to TRBJ2-2; possible D gene TRBD1, 6 bases. The CDR3 is cut off 3 residues early in the read; its end comes from the germline J gene. The CDR3 has 15 residues. CDR1 and CDR2 from the germline V gene are MGHRA and YSYEKL. Trimming removed 2 bases at V and 6 bases at J, with 13 bases between.

This clone was recorded a few times. The CDR3 end lies 3 residues beyond the end of the read and is filled in from the germline J gene. The chain employs TRBV18 and TRBJ2-7; possibly TRBD2 for D (6 bases). The length of the CDR3 is 15 residues. Germline values: CDR1 KGHSH, CDR2 LQKENI. V lost 4 bases to trimming and J lost 1 base, with 14 bases between them. CDR3 residues: CASSRRDGGSYEQYF. Partial CDR3 DNA: TGTGCCAGCTCACGCCGGGACGGGGGATCCTACGAG.

In this sample, this clone turned up a few times. The read falls 3 residues short of the CDR3 end, and the missing part is taken from the germline J gene. The chain couples TRBV5-1 to TRBJ2-5, with 8 bases matching TRBD1. The germline CDR1 and CDR2 sequences are SGHRS and YFSETQ. The CDR3 has 15 residues. The V and J ends lost 4 bases and 2 bases, in that order; junction bases with no gene match: 7. The CDR3 DNA, read in part, is TGCGCCAGCAGCGCTGGGACAGGACTTCAAGAGACC. Amino acids: CASSAGTGLQET. The whole CDR3 is CASSAGTGLQETQYF.